These 20 T cell receptor beta chains originate from one sample sequenced in a study of long-term antiretroviral therapy in people with HIV. The libraries were made with immunoSEQ v3.0 at survey level. Only in-frame clones appear in the TCRdb table, and some are missing; sequencing was by immunoSEQ multiplex PCR. The sample consists of over 15,000 clones, about nine tenths of them appearing once. This specimen was unsorted PBMCs, taken 0.6 years after starting antiretroviral therapy. These receptors came from a woman aged 40-49 years with HIV.

The gene calls are TRBV7-2 and TRBJ2-2; D may be TRBD1 (5 bases). This CDR3 comprises 15 residues. Germline V gives CDR1 SGHTA, CDR2 FQGNSA. V was cut by 2 bases and J by 6 bases, with 13 bases left in between. CDR3 sequence (DNA): TGTGCCAGCAGCTTAAAATGGGGCCCTCCCGGGGAGCTGTTTTTT. This gives the protein CASSLKWGPPGELFF. Based on the CDR3 plus reference TRBV7-2 and TRBJ2-2, the full variable domain is GAGVSQSPSNKVTEKGKDVELRCDPISGHTALYWYRQSLGQGLEFLIYFQGNSAPDKSGLPSDRFSAERTGGSVSTLTIQRTQQEDSAVYLCASSLKWGPPGELFFGEGSRLTVL.

Note on this clone: The junction shows a germline mismatch at one end, possibly a read error. The CDR3 DNA reads as TGTGCCACCGGCAGGGGGGGGAACACTGAAGCTTTCTTT. It yields the protein CATGRGGNTEAFF. The chain uses TRBV15 and TRBJ1-1, with 7 bases aligning to TRBD1. The CDR3 extends over 13 amino acids. Germline assignment: CDR1 LNHNV and CDR2 YYDKDF (reference sequence).

The chain joins TRBV7-9 to TRBJ1-6; D remains unclear. Trimming cost V 2 bases and J 2 bases, with 7 bases left between them. CDR1 is SEHNR, CDR2 FQNEAQ, per germline (reference sequence). This CDR3 region has 15 residues. The CDR3 DNA sequence: TGTGCCAGCAGCTTACAGGCTGCCTATAATTCACCCCTCCACTTT. As protein: CASSLQAAYNSPLHF.

The chain combines TRBV6-1 with TRBJ1-4, with 8 positions matching TRBD1. J was trimmed by 7 bases and V by 4 bases; bases with no gene match: 5. In germline, CDR1 is MNHNS, CDR2 SASEGT. CDR3 length: 14 amino acids. CDR3 sequence: CASSGNRGGEKLFF. CDR3 DNA sequence: TGTGCCAGCAGTGGCAACAGGGGGGGTGAAAAACTGTTTTTT.

CDR3 residues: CASSTASDSSYEQYF. In DNA, the CDR3 is TGTGCCAGCAGCACAGCGTCGGACAGTTCCTACGAGCAGTACTTC. This chain links TRBV7-6 with TRBJ2-7; a weak D match, TRBD1 (6 bases). Trimming shortened V by 5 bases and J by 1 base, and 15 bases separated the two germline ends. Germline CDR1 SGHVS, CDR2 FNYEAQ. This CDR3 comprises 15 residues.

This chain joins TRBV5-1 and TRBJ2-5; no definite D call. Deletions cut 0 bases from V and 2 bases from J, with 11 bases between. The length of the CDR3 is 15 residues. Germline CDR1 reads SGHRS; CDR2 reads YFSETQ. The CDR3 nucleotides read TGCGCCAGCAGCTTGGGATTTTTGGAGCAAGAGACCCAGTACTTC. It is translated as CASSLGFLEQETQYF.

This sequence joins TRBV21-1 and TRBJ1-2; TRBD1 is the table's D call and was not checked against the DNA. TRBV21-1 is shown as a pseudogene. The CDR3 consists of 14 residues. In DNA, the CDR3 is TGTGCCAGCAGCACCCCCTGGCCTTCCTATGGCTACACCTTC. This sequence encodes CASSTPWPSYGYTF.

J is TRBJ1-1 and V is TRBV19, with D uncertain. Germline V lookup: CDR1 LNHDA, CDR2 SQIVND (reference sequence). V was trimmed by 0 bases and J by 1 base, leaving 21 bases between them. CDR3 length: 19 residues. For the CDR3, the DNA is TGTGCCAGTAGTATAGACATACGCCTGCCTGGACTAGAGAACACTGAAGCTTTCTTT. It translates to CASSIDIRLPGLENTEAFF.

V gene TRBV6-1 combines with J gene TRBJ2-3, with 9 bases aligning to TRBD1. The CDR3 has 15 residues. Germline V gene sequence: CDR1 MNHNS, CDR2 SASEGT. V lost 5 bases and J lost 6; bases outside the gene matches: 9. CDR3 bases: TGTGCCAGCAGTTCTACCCCGGGACAGGGCGATACGCAGTATTTT. Protein product: CASSSTPGQGDTQYF.

The chain joins TRBV18 to TRBJ2-1; 9 bases align to TRBD2. The CDR3 sequence is 17 residues long. J lost 2 bases, V lost 0 bases, and 5 bases had no gene match. Germline V gene data show CDR1 as KGHSH and CDR2 as LQKENI. CDR3 protein: CASSPPRAGGAYNEQFF. As DNA, the CDR3 is TGTGCCAGCTCACCACCACGAGCGGGGGGCGCCTACAATGAGCAGTTCTTC.

The J gene is TRBJ2-7, the V gene TRBV7-9; D is perhaps TRBD2 (5 bases). Trimming removed 5 bases at V and 4 bases at J, with 15 bases between. CDR1 and CDR2 (germline): SEHNR, FQNEAQ (reference sequence). This CDR3 contains 14 residues. The CDR3 nucleotides read TGTGCCAGCAGCCTCGGGATCCGGGGTTACGAGCAGTACTTC. It encodes CASSLGIRGYEQYF.

The chain employs TRBV30 and TRBJ1-2; D is perhaps TRBD1 (5 bases). V was clipped by 2 bases and J by 3 bases, with 7 bases between them. The germline CDR1 and CDR2 sequences are GTSNPN and SVGIG (reference sequence). This CDR3 has 12 amino acids. The CDR3 sequence is CAWSSGYYGYTF. In nucleotides, the CDR3 is TGTGCCTGGAGTTCAGGGTACTATGGCTACACCTTC. Filled out from reference TRBV30 and TRBJ1-2, the complete variable domain reads SQTIHQWPATLVQPVGSPLSLECTVEGTSNPNLYWYRQAAGRGLQLLFYSVGIGQISSEVPQNLSASRPQDRQFILSSKKLLLSDSGFYLCAWSSGYYGYTFGSGTRLTVV.

As regards this clone: At one end the junction does not follow the germline gene, possibly because of a read error. This chain joins TRBV2 and TRBJ1-4; unclear D gene. The V gene's germline CDR1 is SNHLY and CDR2 FYNNEI. CDR3 length: 11 residues. CDR3 DNA: TGTGCCAGCAGGGAAGCTGAAAAACTGTTTTTT. It specifies CASREAEKLFF.

The chain couples TRBV7-2 to TRBJ2-7, with D perhaps TRBD1 or TRBD2 (5 bases each). The CDR3 loop spans 15 amino acids. Germline V gene sequence: CDR1 SGHTA, CDR2 FQGNSA. V gave up 4 bases and J gave up 3 bases, with 16 bases separating them. CDR3 DNA: TGTGCCAGCAGCTCGGACCACGGGGCCCTCTACGAGCAGTACTTC. Translating it yields CASSSDHGALYEQYF.

The rearrangement links TRBV6-5 to TRBJ2-7; 8 positions match TRBD1. The CDR3 is made up of 15 amino acids. With V trimmed by 7 bases and J by 1 base, 9 bases remained unmatched. Germline V gives CDR1 MNHEY, CDR2 SVGAGI. CDR3 residues: CASTETGDFSYEQYF. CDR3 coding DNA: TGTGCCAGCACCGAGACAGGGGATTTTTCCTACGAGCAGTACTTC.

CDR3 sequence (DNA): TGTGCCACAGGACAGGGGTGGAATGAGCAGTTCTTC. The encoded protein is CATGQGWNEQFF. The genes are TRBV6-1 and TRBJ2-1; 9 positions agree with TRBD1. The V and J ends lost 10 bases and 7 bases, in that order; junction bases with no gene match: 5. Per germline, CDR1 MNHNS and CDR2 SASEGT. The CDR3 contains 12 residues.

This chain links TRBV14 with TRBJ2-7; no clear D gene. This CDR3 has 15 residues. Germline CDR1 is SGHDN and CDR2 is FVKESK. With 3 bases removed from V and 2 bases from J, the gap between germline ends came to 14 bases. The DNA for the CDR3 is TGTGCCAGCAGCCATGCTCCAGGCGGTACCTACGAGCAGTACTTC. Its translation is CASSHAPGGTYEQYF.

V usage is TRBV5-1 and J usage is TRBJ2-2; D is possibly TRBD1 or TRBD2 (5 bases each). CDR1 and CDR2 (germline): SGHRS, YFSETQ. This CDR3 spans 16 amino acids. Trimming pared 6 bases from V and 4 bases from J, leaving 19 bases between. The CDR3 sequence is CASTPGTQGPTGELFF. For the CDR3, the DNA is TGCGCCAGCACCCCAGGGACCCAGGGTCCCACCGGGGAGCTGTTTTTT.

The chain links TRBV4-3 to TRBJ1-2; 8 bases map to TRBD1. V shed 0 bases, J shed 5 bases, and the junction held 14 bases outside the gene matches. Per the germline V gene, CDR1 is LGHNA and CDR2 is YSLEER. This CDR3 region has 18 residues. The CDR3 coding sequence is TGCGCCAGCAGCCAAGAGTTAAGTGGGGCAGGGGGCACGTATGGCTACACCTTC. Translating it yields CASSQELSGAGGTYGYTF.

The J gene is TRBJ2-7, the V gene TRBV5-1; D ambiguous. The germline CDR1 and CDR2 sequences are SGHRS and YFSETQ. The CDR3 has 13 residues. The ends were cut back, 0 bases at V and 6 bases at J, with 10 bases in the middle. CDR3 in amino acids: CASSLGLEGEQYF. In DNA form, the CDR3 reads TGCGCCAGCAGCTTGGGCCTAGAAGGCGAGCAGTACTTC.